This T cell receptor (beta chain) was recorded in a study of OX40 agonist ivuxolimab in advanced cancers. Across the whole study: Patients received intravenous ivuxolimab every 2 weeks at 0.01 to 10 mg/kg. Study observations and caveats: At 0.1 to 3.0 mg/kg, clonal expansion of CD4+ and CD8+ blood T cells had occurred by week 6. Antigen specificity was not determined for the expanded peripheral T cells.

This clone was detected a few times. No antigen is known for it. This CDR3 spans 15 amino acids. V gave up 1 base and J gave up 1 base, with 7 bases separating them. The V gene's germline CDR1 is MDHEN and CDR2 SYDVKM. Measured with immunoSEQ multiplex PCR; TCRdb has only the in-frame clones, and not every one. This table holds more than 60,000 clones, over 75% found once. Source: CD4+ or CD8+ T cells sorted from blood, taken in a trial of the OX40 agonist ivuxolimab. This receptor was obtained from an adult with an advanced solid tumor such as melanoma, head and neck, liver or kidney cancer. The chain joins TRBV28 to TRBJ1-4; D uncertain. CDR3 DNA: TGTGCCAGCAGTTTATACATAATAACTAATGAAAAACTGTTTTTT. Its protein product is CASSLYIITNEKLFF.